This T cell receptor (beta chain) comes out of a study of CDR3 diversity in severe acne. The germline gives CDR1 MNHEY, CDR2 SVGAGI. Between the trimmed V and J ends, which lost 2 bases and 0 bases, there was a span of 8 bases. The CDR3 runs 15 residues. This clonotype turned up a few times. TCRdb re-analysed the PCR reads in MiXCR, keeping a single row per CDR3 protein. This sample has some 85,000 distinct CDR3 sequences; 45% to 55% occur once, and the top ten carry more than 9%. The chain couples TRBV6-5 to TRBJ1-3, with D maybe TRBD1 (5 bases). This TCR was sampled from a male donor with severe acne vulgaris. The sequenced material came from blood. The CDR3 sequence is CASSYGGSSGNTIYF. The CDR3 DNA sequence: TGTGCCAGCAGTTACGGGGGGAGCTCTGGAAACACCATATATTTT.